One and the same sample provided the 27 T cell receptor beta chains below, sequenced in a study of T cell changes during pregnancy in multiple sclerosis. Assay: immunoSEQ multiplex PCR; the TCRdb copy retains only in-frame clones and omits some. Of around 80,000 clones listed, about 90% are singletons. This sample comprised peripheral blood, obtained before pregnancy. The origin of the receptors is a female donor with multiple sclerosis, enrolled in a pregnancy study.

The chain couples TRBV6-1 to TRBJ2-7; 8 positions match TRBD1. Trimming took 6 bases from V and 6 from J; bases not matched to a gene: 7. This CDR3 has 13 residues. CDR1 and CDR2 (germline): MNHNS, SASEGT. CDR3 in DNA: TGTGCCAGCAGACCGGACAGGGTCGGCGAGCAGTACTTC. It specifies CASRPDRVGEQYF.

The chain recombines TRBV9 with TRBJ2-1, with 10 bases matching TRBD2. V gave up 2 bases and J gave up 4 bases; unmatched junction bases: 9. The CDR3 is 17 residues long. CDR1 is SGDLS and CDR2 is YYNGEE in the germline V gene. Here the CDR3 DNA reads TGTGCCAGCAGCGTGGGGTCTAGCGGGGGTGGTTACAATGAGCAGTTCTTC. Translation gives CASSVGSSGGGYNEQFF.

The chain employs TRBV6-1 and TRBJ2-7; 7 bases fit TRBD1. Per germline, CDR1 MNHNS and CDR2 SASEGT. This CDR3 is 13 amino acids long. V dropped 4 bases and J dropped 3; count of bases not matched to a gene: 3. CDR3 sequence (DNA): TGTGCCAGCAGTGCGGGGACAGACTACGAGCAGTACTTC. Protein product: CASSAGTDYEQYF.

This sequence joins TRBV7-2 and TRBJ2-7; no clear D gene. Per germline, CDR1 SGHTA and CDR2 FQGNSA. The V end lost 5 bases, the J end lost 2 bases, and 13 bases lay between the germline ends. CDR3 length equals 14 residues. CDR3 nucleotides: TGTGCCAGCAGCCGGAGTGCATCTACCTACGAGCAGTACTTC. Translated, it gives CASSRSASTYEQYF.

V gene TRBV19 combines with J gene TRBJ2-7, with 9 nucleotides matching TRBD1. V trimming: 4 bases; J trimming: 2 bases; junction bases outside the gene matches: 9. The germline V gene has CDR1 LNHDA and CDR2 SQIVND (reference sequence). This CDR3 has 16 residues. CDR3 residues: CASSTSGTGNAYEQYF. The CDR3 DNA reads as TGTGCCAGTAGTACTTCCGGGACAGGGAACGCCTACGAGCAGTACTTC.

The rearrangement uses TRBV6-4 and TRBJ2-3, with TRBD2 matching over 7 bases. The CDR3 length is 16 residues. Germline CDR1 and CDR2: MRHNA and SNTAGT. V was clipped by 2 bases and J by 0 bases; unmatched bases: 5. In nucleotides, the CDR3 is TGTGCCAGCAGTGACCGAAGCGGGGAAAGCACAGATACGCAGTATTTT. It translates to CASSDRSGESTDTQYF.

CDR3 sequence: CASSGGVATPNTEAFF. The CDR3 DNA is TGTGCCAGCAGCGGGGGGGTAGCAACACCGAACACTGAAGCTTTCTTT. The chain links TRBV9 to TRBJ1-1; weak D call: TRBD1 (5 bases). In germline, CDR1 is SGDLS, CDR2 YYNGEE. The CDR3 contains 16 residues. Trimming removed 3 bases from V and 1 base from J, with 16 bases in between.

The V and J genes are TRBV13 and TRBJ2-5; perhaps TRBD2 as D (5 bases). The CDR3 runs 15 residues. Germline V lookup: CDR1 PRHDT, CDR2 FYEKMQ (reference sequence). V lost 5 bases and J 3 bases, leaving 16 bases between the germline ends. CDR3 protein: CASSISDLSKETQYF. The CDR3 DNA is TGTGCCAGCAGCATCTCGGACTTGTCGAAAGAGACCCAGTACTTC.

The rearrangement joins TRBV7-9 to TRBJ2-3, with a weak D call TRBD1 (6 bases). V lost 4 bases and J 4 bases, leaving 9 bases between the germline ends. This CDR3 is 13 amino acids long. Germline CDR1 is SEHNR and CDR2 is FQNEAQ (reference sequence). CDR3 coding DNA: TGTGCCAGCAGCTCAAGACAGGCAGATACGCAGTATTTT. Residues: CASSSRQADTQYF.

The V call is TRBV10-3, the J call TRBJ1-4; weak D call: TRBD1 (5 bases). The CDR3 sequence is 13 residues long. Trimming removed 11 bases from V and 7 bases from J, with 17 bases in between. Per germline, CDR1 ENHRY and CDR2 SYGVKD. The CDR3: CAGGGGGVEKLFF. CDR3 coding DNA: TGTGCCGGTGGGGGGGGAGGAGTTGAAAAACTGTTTTTT.

The chain links TRBV19 to TRBJ1-5; 8 bases are shared with TRBD1. Germline values: CDR1 LNHDA, CDR2 SQIVND (reference sequence). The trim removed 5 bases at V and 6 bases at J, leaving 6 bases unmatched. This CDR3 has 14 residues. The CDR3 DNA reads as TGTGCCAGTAGTGTGAAACAGGGGGTTCAGCCCCAGCATTTT. Amino acids: CASSVKQGVQPQHF. Complete variable domain (other parts from reference TRBV19 and TRBJ1-5): DGGITQSPKYLFRKEGQNVTLSCEQNLNHDAMYWYRQDPGQGLRLIYYSQIVNDFQKGDIAEGYSVSREKKESFPLTVTSAQKNPTAFYLCASSVKQGVQPQHFGDGTRLSIL.

The chain links TRBV5-1 to TRBJ1-1; 7 nucleotides line up with TRBD1. V lost 1 base, J lost 0 bases, and 6 bases stayed unmatched. This CDR3 contains 16 residues. Germline V lookup: CDR1 SGHRS, CDR2 YFSETQ. CDR3 sequence: CASSLLATGMNTEAFF. As DNA, the CDR3 is TGCGCCAGCAGCTTGCTGGCGACAGGGATGAACACTGAAGCTTTCTTT.

J is TRBJ2-5 and V is TRBV9, with a possible D match to TRBD2 (7 bases). The CDR3 sequence is 12 residues long. The V end was cut by 7 bases, the J end by 4 bases, with 11 bases between. The germline CDR1 and CDR2 sequences are SGDLS and YYNGEE. The CDR3 DNA sequence: TGTGCCAGCGGGGGGGCCCCAGAGACCCAGTACTTC. This translates into CASGGAPETQYF.

The chain has TRBV7-9 and TRBJ2-7; tentatively, D is TRBD1 (7 bases). Germline CDR1 SEHNR, CDR2 FQNEAQ (reference sequence). This CDR3 has 16 residues. The V end was cut by 1 base, the J end by 4 bases, with 17 bases between. The CDR3 here is CASSLGRAGGRYEQYF. The CDR3 nucleotides read TGTGCCAGCAGCTTAGGGCGGGCAGGGGGGCGATACGAGCAGTACTTC.

J is TRBJ1-3 and V is TRBV6-1; D possibly corresponds to TRBD1 (5 bases). Germline CDR1 is MNHNS and CDR2 is SASEGT. V lost 2 bases and J lost 2, with 16 bases in between. The CDR3 consists of 17 residues. The CDR3 spells CASSEWGEGLAGNTIYF. In DNA, the CDR3 is TGTGCCAGCAGTGAATGGGGGGAGGGTTTGGCTGGAAACACCATATATTTT.

The chain employs TRBV5-1 and TRBJ2-7; 7 nucleotides line up with TRBD2. The CDR3 is 15 residues long. Germline V gene sequence: CDR1 SGHRS, CDR2 YFSETQ. Trimming removed 0 bases from V and 6 bases from J; junction bases left unmatched: 9. The DNA of the CDR3 is TGCGCCAGCAGCTTGGCTGCGACTAGCTTCTCCGAGCAGTACTTC. Residues: CASSLAATSFSEQYF. The complete variable domain, with remaining parts taken from reference TRBV5-1 and TRBJ2-7, reads KAGVTQTPRYLIKTRGQQVTLSCSPISGHRSVSWYQQTPGQGLQFLFEYFSETQRNKGNFPGRFSGRQFSNSRSEMNVSTLELGDSALYLCASSLAATSFSEQYFGPGTRLTVT.

On this clone: Compared with germline, one end of the junction differs, possibly owing to a read error. The rearrangement links TRBV6-1 to TRBJ1-2; D is undetermined. Per the germline V gene, CDR1 is MNHNS and CDR2 is SASEGT. This CDR3 is 15 amino acids long. This CDR3 reads CVSIGGPPTNYGYTF. CDR3 nucleotides: TGTGTCAGCATCGGAGGGCCCCCCACTAACTATGGCTACACCTTC.

This chain connects TRBV7-9 to TRBJ2-1; TRBD1 matches 8 bases. V lost 3 bases to trimming and J lost 7 bases; unmatched junction nucleotides: 17. This CDR3 spans 18 amino acids. The germline V gene encodes CDR1 SEHNR and CDR2 FQNEAQ (reference sequence). The CDR3 region is CASSFPSDREGGMNEQFF. Written as DNA, the CDR3 is TGTGCCAGCAGCTTCCCTTCGGACAGGGAAGGCGGTATGAATGAGCAGTTCTTC.

This clone appeared a single time. V usage is TRBV6-4 and J usage is TRBJ1-1, with D possibly being TRBD1 (5 bases). This CDR3 is built from 13 residues. The V gene lost 7 bases and the J gene lost 8 bases, with 17 bases spanning the gap. In germline, CDR1 is MRHNA, CDR2 SNTAGT. CDR3 coding DNA: TGTGCCAGCACGTACGGGGGGACTAGCGAAGCTTTCTTT. It specifies CASTYGGTSEAFF.

The gene calls are TRBV9 and TRBJ2-1, with TRBD2 matching over 9 bases. The CDR3 contains 17 residues. V dropped 0 bases and J dropped 2; count of bases not matched to a gene: 6. CDR1 SGDLS and CDR2 YYNGEE come from the germline V gene. CDR3 DNA: TGTGCCAGCAGCGTAGTAGCGGGGGCGACCCCCTACAATGAGCAGTTCTTC. It yields the protein CASSVVAGATPYNEQFF.

The J gene is TRBJ2-3, the V gene TRBV9, with D possibly TRBD2 on 7 matching bases. V lost 0 bases, J lost 4 bases, and 9 bases lay in between. Germline V lookup: CDR1 SGDLS, CDR2 YYNGEE. This CDR3 contains 14 residues. CDR3 DNA sequence: TGTGCCAGCAGCGTAGGGGGGGGCCCAGATACGCAGTATTTT. Its translation is CASSVGGGPDTQYF.

V usage is TRBV15 and J usage is TRBJ1-5; D might be TRBD1 (6 bases). The CDR3 spans 15 residues. V was shortened by 0 bases and J by 5 bases, with 11 bases between the two germline ends. From germline, CDR1 is LNHNV and CDR2 YYDKDF (reference sequence). CDR3 bases: TGTGCCACCAGCAGAGAAGGGGGGGCTTATCAGCCCCAGCATTTT. It is translated as CATSREGGAYQPQHF.

The chain combines TRBV5-1 with TRBJ2-1; D perhaps matches TRBD2 (6 bases). The V and J ends lost 0 bases and 9 bases respectively, with 19 bases between them. CDR1 and CDR2 from the germline V gene are SGHRS and YFSETQ. The CDR3 covers 16 residues. CDR3 sequence: CASSLDLRGTTVEQFF. CDR3 DNA sequence: TGCGCCAGCAGCTTGGACCTACGCGGGACCACTGTTGAGCAGTTCTTC. Drawing the rest from reference TRBV5-1 and TRBJ2-1, the complete variable domain is KAGVTQTPRYLIKTRGQQVTLSCSPISGHRSVSWYQQTPGQGLQFLFEYFSETQRNKGNFPGRFSGRQFSNSRSEMNVSTLELGDSALYLCASSLDLRGTTVEQFFGPGTRLTVL.

The chain employs TRBV7-9 and TRBJ1-1; 7 bases match TRBD1. Losses at the gene ends were 2 bases for V and 11 bases for J; bases not matched to a gene: 14. The germline V gene has CDR1 SEHNR and CDR2 FQNEAQ (reference sequence). There are 15 residues in the CDR3. The CDR3 region has the DNA TGTGCCAGCAGCTTATTCCCAGGGGGTAAACTCAAGGCTTTCTTT. Amino acids: CASSLFPGGKLKAFF.

This sequence joins TRBV30 and TRBJ1-1, with D maybe TRBD1 (5 bases). Germline CDR1 GTSNPN, CDR2 SVGIG (reference sequence). The germline V and J ends were trimmed by 2 bases and 1 base, with 11 bases remaining between them. The CDR3 runs 14 residues. Written as DNA, the CDR3 is TGTGCCTGGAGTCCCCGGACACCGAACACTGAAGCTTTCTTT. It is translated as CAWSPRTPNTEAFF. Full variable domain (remainder filled in from reference TRBV30 and TRBJ1-1): SQTIHQWPATLVQPVGSPLSLECTVEGTSNPNLYWYRQAAGRGLQLLFYSVGIGQISSEVPQNLSASRPQDRQFILSSKKLLLSDSGFYLCAWSPRTPNTEAFFGQGTRLTVV.

CDR3 nucleotide sequence: TGTGCCAGCAGCTTGGCGACTGACAGGGGAACGGGGGGCTACACCTTC. Protein product: CASSLATDRGTGGYTF. V usage is TRBV5-4 and J usage is TRBJ1-2; 8 bases agree with TRBD1. The CDR3 is made up of 16 amino acids. Germline values: CDR1 SGHNT, CDR2 YYREEE (reference sequence). V dropped 0 bases and J dropped 8; count of bases not matched to a gene: 12.

This chain connects TRBV4-1 to TRBJ2-3; D perhaps matches TRBD1 (6 bases). The CDR3 has 15 amino acids. Germline V gene data show CDR1 as MGHRA and CDR2 as YSYEKL. Deletions cut 1 base from V and 8 bases from J, with 16 bases between. CDR3 in amino acids: CASSQGQGPIGTQYF. The CDR3 DNA reads as TGCGCCAGCAGCCAAGGTCAGGGGCCGATCGGTACGCAGTATTTT.